This TCR beta chain was captured by sequencing in a study of blood T cell repertoires in COVID-19. Whole-study context: From the United States, Italy and Spain came samples of acute and convalescent COVID-19.

Original analysis: Amplified reference gene primers provided the basis for estimating nucleated cell counts. Produced via immunoSEQ multiplex PCR; TCRdb's table is partial and in-frame only. Clone size and the V and J calls come from that table; the DNA yielded D and trimming. The sample includes about 260,000 clones, around 86% of them seen just once. In germline, CDR1 is MNHEY, CDR2 SVGAGI. The CDR3 consists of 15 residues. V dropped 7 bases and J dropped 2 bases, with 15 bases sitting between them. Only a few counts were recorded for this clone. Sequenced sample: peripheral blood. The rearrangement links TRBV6-5 to TRBJ1-3; tentatively, D is TRBD1 (5 bases). This clonotype originated in a woman in her thirties or forties who had recovered from COVID-19. As DNA, the CDR3 is TGTGCCAGCATCTCCCTGCCAGGGCCTGGAAACACCATATATTTT. Its translation is CASISLPGPGNTIYF.